These T cell receptor beta chains were read from a single sample in a study of T cell repertoires in cytomegalovirus infection. TCRdb redid the calling of the reads with MiXCR, one entry per CDR3 protein. This table holds around 450,000 distinct CDR3 sequences, roughly a third found once. Sequencing used PBMCs. The receptors derive from a human donor in good health (CMV status not recorded). Some clones in this sample may be carry-over from other donors' samples. The CDR3 runs from the conserved cysteine through the conserved F or W. D genes are given only for firm matches. The size field is filled for only some rows; it gives once, few, many or a size class.

D,V,length,J,size,CDR3,DNA
.,TRBV11-2,14,TRBJ1-2,.,CASSGEGVNYGYTF,TGTGCCAGCAGTGGGGAGGGGGTCAACTATGGCTACACCTTC
TRBD1,TRBV10-2,13,TRBJ2-2,few,CASTQGASGELFF,TGCGCCAGCACCCAGGGGGCGTCCGGGGAGCTGTTTTTT
TRBD1,TRBV27,15,TRBJ2-7,once,CASRLEGQGGHEQYF,TGTGCCAGCCGGTTGGAGGGACAGGGGGGCCACGAGCAGTACTTC
TRBD1,TRBV2,14,TRBJ2-2,.,CASSYRGQTGELFF,TGTGCCAGCAGTTACAGGGGGCAGACCGGGGAGCTGTTTTTT
.,TRBV19,14,TRBJ2-3,few,CASSMGSSTDTQYF,TGTGCCAGTAGTATGGGCTCTAGCACAGATACGCAGTATTTT
.,TRBV12-3/TRBV12-4,17,TRBJ1-1,few,CASRLASGREPNTEAFF,TGTGCCAGCAGGCTAGCTAGTGGCAGGGAGCCGAACACTGAAGCTTTCTTT
.,TRBV7-8,14,TRBJ1-5,many,CASSLGAGNQPQHF,TGTGCCAGCAGCTTAGGGGCAGGGAATCAGCCCCAGCATTTT
TRBD2,TRBV7-6,16,TRBJ2-1,few,CASSLASGEFYNEQFF,TGTGCCAGCAGCTTAGCCAGCGGGGAATTCTACAATGAGCAGTTCTTC
.,TRBV7-9,15,TRBJ1-2,many,CASSLSADTNYGYTF,TGTGCCAGCAGCTTGTCGGCGGACACTAACTATGGCTACACCTTC
.,TRBV6-4,11,TRBJ1-1,.,CASSDGYEAFF,TGTGCCAGCAGTGACGGGTATGAAGCTTTCTTT
.,TRBV7-9,14,TRBJ1-1,.,CASSLDSGNTEAFF,TGTGCCAGCAGCTTGGACTCCGGGAACACTGAAGCTTTCTTT
.,TRBV4-2,15,TRBJ1-1,.,CASSQDSTLTAEAFF,TGTGCCAGCAGCCAAGATTCTACCCTGACGGCTGAAGCTTTCTTT
TRBD1,TRBV28,15,TRBJ1-2,.,CASSSLGQDYYGYTF,TGTGCCAGCAGTTCCCTCGGACAGGACTACTATGGCTACACCTTC
TRBD1,TRBV6-2/TRBV6-3,15,TRBJ2-7,few,CASSYPGQGSYEQYF,TGTGCCAGCAGTTACCCGGGACAGGGTTCATACGAGCAGTACTTC
.,TRBV20-1,15,TRBJ2-7,once,CSAKNWGQYSYEQYF,TGCAGTGCTAAGAACTGGGGACAATACTCCTACGAGCAGTACTTC
.,TRBV4-1,15,TRBJ2-7,many,CASSQDEGAPYEQYF,TGCGCCAGCAGCCAAGATGAAGGGGCCCCCTACGAGCAGTACTTC
TRBD1,TRBV12-3/TRBV12-4,14,TRBJ1-6,.,CASSFGTGKGPLNF,TGTGCCAGCAGTTTCGGGACAGGAAAGGGACCCCTCAACTTT
TRBD1,TRBV7-9,16,TRBJ1-2,many,CASSRTTGTLNYGYTF,TGTGCCAGCAGCCGAACGACAGGGACCCTTAACTATGGCTACACCTTC
TRBD1,TRBV7-2,15,TRBJ1-5,many,CASSFDRGQGQPQHF,TGTGCCAGCAGCTTCGACAGGGGCCAGGGGCAGCCCCAGCATTTT
.,TRBV4-3,17,TRBJ1-2,.,CASSQDRARGLGYGYTF,TGCGCCAGCAGCCAAGATCGTGCCAGGGGATTAGGGTATGGCTACACCTTC